This is a list of T cell receptor beta chains from one sample in a study of blood T cells in healthy people across ages. TCRdb itself ran the 5' RACE reads through MiXCR, one entry per CDR3 protein. Altogether approximately 1,000,000 distinct CDR3 sequences are present, 35% to 40% being singletons, with the ten largest covering around 13%. The sequencing sample was made of blood. These receptor sequences come from a man younger than 35 in good health. Both conserved end residues are part of each CDR3. D genes are given only for firm matches. Clone size is not always given. Where it is, it says once, few, many or a class for expanded clones.

d_gene,v_gene,j_gene,abundance,CDR3nt,CDR3aa
-,TRBV20-1,TRBJ2-5,few,TGCAGTGCTAGAACTCCGGGACAAGTCCAAGAGACCCAGTACTTC,CSARTPGQVQETQYF
-,TRBV12-3/TRBV12-4,TRBJ1-2,few,TGTGCCAGCAAGAGGGGCCCGTGGTATGGCTACACCTTC,CASKRGPWYGYTF
TRBD1,TRBV11-2,TRBJ2-7,-,TGTGCCAGCAGCCCGGGACAGTTTGCCTACGAGCAGTACTTC,CASSPGQFAYEQYF
-,TRBV7-2,TRBJ1-1,-,TGTGCCAGCAGCCCAGAGGGGGGAACTTTCTTT,CASSPEGGTFF
-,TRBV27,TRBJ2-1,few,TGTGCCAGCAGTCCGATACGGGCCGGACACAATGAGCAGTTCTTC,CASSPIRAGHNEQFF
TRBD1,TRBV7-9,TRBJ1-2,-,TGTGCCAGCAGCGAGGGACAGGTTCGCGGCTACACCTTC,CASSEGQVRGYTF
-,TRBV7-2,TRBJ2-1,-,TGTGCCAGCAGCTCCGGGACAATCCTCTACGATGAGCAGTTCTTC,CASSSGTILYDEQFF
-,TRBV24-1,TRBJ1-5,once,TGTGCCACCAGTGTTAAGGGCCAGAAAGGCAATCAGCCCCAGCATTTT,CATSVKGQKGNQPQHF
-,TRBV25-1,TRBJ1-2,-,TGTGCCAGCAGTGATCGAGGAGGGGTCTACACCTTC,CASSDRGGVYTF
-,TRBV9,TRBJ2-1,few,TGTGCCAGCAGCGCCTATCAAACGGGAGACTCCTACAATGAGCAGTTCTTC,CASSAYQTGDSYNEQFF
-,TRBV5-4,TRBJ2-6,-,TGTGCCAGCACCCAGGGGTACTCTGGGGCCAACGTCCTGACTTTC,CASTQGYSGANVLTF
-,TRBV20-1,TRBJ1-1,-,TGCAGTGCCAAAAGGGAAATAAACACTGAAGCTTTCTTT,CSAKREINTEAFF
-,TRBV24-1,TRBJ2-6,few,TGTGCCACCAGTGACCGCACTACAGGGAACTCTGGGGCCAACGTCCTGACTTTC,CATSDRTTGNSGANVLTF
-,TRBV7-3,TRBJ2-7,few,TGTGCCAGCAGCTTAACTAGCGCCACCTACAATGAGCAGTACTTC,CASSLTSATYNEQYF
TRBD2,TRBV27,TRBJ2-2,-,TGTGCCAGCAGCTCTAGCGGATTCTTGAACACCGGGGAGCTGTTTTTT,CASSSSGFLNTGELFF
-,TRBV29-1,TRBJ2-1,-,TGCAGCGTTTACCGAACCCCTTATGAGCAGTTCTTC,CSVYRTPYEQFF
-,TRBV2,TRBJ1-2,once,TGTGCCAGCAGTGTGGGGGCCCGGAATCAGAACTATGGCTACACCTTC,CASSVGARNQNYGYTF
-,TRBV7-3,TRBJ2-1,few,TGTGCCAGCAGAACTAGTGGTGATTTCGGTGAGCAGTTCTTC,CASRTSGDFGEQFF
TRBD1,TRBV10-3,TRBJ1-2,-,TGTGCCATCACCCCATCGGGACAGGGGGCGTTTGGCTACACCTTC,CAITPSGQGAFGYTF
TRBD1,TRBV5-1,TRBJ1-2,few,TGCGCCAGCAGCCCTGGGACAGGGAGCACTAACTATGGCTACACCTTC,CASSPGTGSTNYGYTF
-,TRBV12-3/TRBV12-4,TRBJ2-5,once,TGTGCCAGCAGTTTAGTGGGTTCAGGCCCGATCGAGGAGCAGTACTTC,CASSLVGSGPIEEQYF